This T cell receptor (beta chain) was sequenced during a study of shared clonotypes between healthy human individuals. The protocol was immunoSEQ multiplex PCR, while the TCRdb copy is restricted to in-frame clones and leaves out a portion. The table records more than 400,000 clones, almost 97% of them present only once. The CDR3 covers 14 residues. Trimming took 2 bases from V and 2 from J, leaving 10 bases between them. Germline CDR1 reads SGHRS; CDR2 reads YFSETQ. The chain is built from TRBV5-1 and TRBJ2-5; D uncertain. The source material was naive CD4+ T cells sorted from blood. Subset in this sample: CD45RA+ positively selected. This sequence was found in a woman aged 25 to 39 in good health. The DNA for the CDR3 is TGCGCCAGCAGCTTAAGAGCCCGTCAAGAGACCCAGTACTTC. Amino acids: CASSLRARQETQYF.